The present T cell receptor (beta chain) was sequenced within a study of sequential checkpoint blockade in melanoma. In the study overall: Maintenance nivolumab came after either treatment sequence.

This clone was recorded at least ten times. The sample's treatment: randomized to nivolumab then ipilimumab (arm A) or the reverse (arm B). Repertoires were generated with immunoSEQ multiplex PCR, while TCRdb's copy carries only in-frame clones and drops some. The sample has thousands of clones, over 25% seen once. This clonotype was sampled from a human donor with melanoma. Source: tumor tissue (inferred from file names), taken from a patient given nivolumab and ipilimumab in sequence.

The CDR3 loop is CASSTGQGLSYGYTF. CDR3 nucleotide sequence: TGTGCCAGCAGTACAGGACAGGGTTTGAGCTATGGCTACACCTTC. The chain couples TRBV11-3 to TRBJ1-2, with 8 bases identical to TRBD1. The J segment lost 4 bases and the V segment lost 6 bases, leaving 10 bases of the junction unmatched. Germline assignment: CDR1 SGHNT and CDR2 YENEEA. This CDR3 has 15 residues.